This entry describes one T cell receptor (beta chain). The study drew donors from healthy Caucasian individuals in Russia aged about 6 to 95. Through a sample-barcoded 5' primer and a J-beta primer mix, a second PCR was run for roughly 6 to 11 cycles. TCRdb ran MiXCR on the 5' RACE reads and lists one entry per CDR3 protein. The table has just under 900,000 distinct CDR3 sequences, 25% to 35% seen once. This sample is part of a study of blood T cells in healthy people across ages. Across the whole study: About one barcoded beta molecule per two T cells was captured by template switching.

The clonotype comes from an elderly woman in good health. The material sequenced was blood.

The CDR3 is CASSRGGSENTEAFF. For the CDR3, the DNA is TGTGCCAGCTCACGAGGCGGCAGTGAGAACACTGAAGCTTTCTTT. V gene TRBV18 combines with J gene TRBJ1-1; D unclear. The V end was cut by 4 bases, the J end by 1 base, with 13 bases between. Germline CDR1 reads KGHSH; CDR2 reads LQKENI. The CDR3 is 15 residues long.